This T cell receptor (beta chain) stems from a study of T-cell reconstitution after alpha-beta-depleted transplantation in children. Unique molecular identifiers featured in how the TCRbeta library was prepared. Each CDR3 protein gets one entry after TCRdb re-called the PCR reads with MiXCR. In the table there are approximately 230,000 distinct CDR3 sequences, roughly a quarter of which are singletons. This clonotype was observed a handful of times. Its antigen is not identified. Study results and caveats: It was surviving recipient T cells and thymic progenitors that gave some patients high TCRbeta diversity at day 60. A year post-transplant, T-cell counts and diversity derived mostly from newly produced T cells. By about two months after transplant, alpha-beta T cells reportedly arose from several hundred graft clones that had expanded.

Looked up from germline, CDR1 is MNHNS and CDR2 is SASEGT. There are 14 residues in the CDR3. The V and J ends lost 9 bases and 3 bases, in that order; junction bases with no gene match: 7. The receptor's source is a female patient between 2 and 10 years old who had a stem cell transplant for congenital amegakaryocytic thrombocytopenia, so the T cells may come from the graft donor. The material sequenced was PBMCs, mostly from graft donor cells, taken 360 days after TCRalphabeta/CD19-depleted stem cell transplant. V gene TRBV6-1 combines with J gene TRBJ2-2; TRBD1 matches 7 bases. Written as DNA, the CDR3 is TGTGCCAGTCCGGGACAGACTTACACCGGGGAGCTGTTTTTT. This encodes CASPGQTYTGELFF.